This T cell receptor (beta chain) was recovered during a study of spatial heterogeneity in lung cancer. Background on the study: Available follow-up PBMC samples were sequenced, at a median of approximately two years post-resection.

The table lists this clonotype with many counts. The time point is: blood at routine non-recurrence follow-up after resection. Germline CDR1 reads LGHDT; CDR2 reads YNNKEL (reference sequence). Deletions cut 6 bases from V and 3 bases from J, with 14 bases between. This CDR3 spans 15 amino acids. In TCRdb, the 5' RACE reads were re-called with MiXCR into one record per CDR3 protein. Counted here are 15,000 to 20,000 distinct CDR3 sequences, 9% to 10% occurring once; the ten biggest clones make up about 40%. The receptor's source is a female donor with early-stage non-small cell lung cancer. The V call is TRBV3-1, the J call TRBJ2-2; D perhaps matches TRBD1 (6 bases). The sample here was PBMCs, taken at follow-up. For the CDR3, the DNA is TGTGCCAGCAGGATTGGCAGGGGTTACACCGGGGAGCTGTTTTTT. It encodes CASRIGRGYTGELFF.